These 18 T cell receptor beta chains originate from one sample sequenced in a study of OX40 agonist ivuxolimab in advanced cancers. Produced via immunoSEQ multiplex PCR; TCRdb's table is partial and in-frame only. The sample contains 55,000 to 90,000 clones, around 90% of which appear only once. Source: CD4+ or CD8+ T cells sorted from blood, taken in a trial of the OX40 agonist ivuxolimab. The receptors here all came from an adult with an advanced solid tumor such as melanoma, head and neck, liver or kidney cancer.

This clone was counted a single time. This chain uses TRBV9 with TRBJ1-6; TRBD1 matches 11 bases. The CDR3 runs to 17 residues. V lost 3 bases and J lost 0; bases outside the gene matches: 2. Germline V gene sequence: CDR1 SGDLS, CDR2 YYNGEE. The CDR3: CASSAGTGGSYNSPLHF. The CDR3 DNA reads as TGTGCCAGCAGCGCCGGGACAGGGGGCTCCTATAATTCACCCCTCCACTTT.

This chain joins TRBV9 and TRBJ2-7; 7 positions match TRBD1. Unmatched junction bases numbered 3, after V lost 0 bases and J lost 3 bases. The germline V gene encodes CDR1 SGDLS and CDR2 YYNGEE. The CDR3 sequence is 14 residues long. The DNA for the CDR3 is TGTGCCAGCAGCGTAGAGGCAGGGGGCTACGAGCAGTACTTC. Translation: CASSVEAGGYEQYF.

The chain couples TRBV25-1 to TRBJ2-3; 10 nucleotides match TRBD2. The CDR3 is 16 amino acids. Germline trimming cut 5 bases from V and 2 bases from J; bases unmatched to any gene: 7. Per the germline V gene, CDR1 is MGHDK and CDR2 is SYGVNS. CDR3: CASSLAGVGYTDTQYF. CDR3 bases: TGTGCCAGCAGTCTAGCGGGAGTAGGGTACACAGATACGCAGTATTTT.

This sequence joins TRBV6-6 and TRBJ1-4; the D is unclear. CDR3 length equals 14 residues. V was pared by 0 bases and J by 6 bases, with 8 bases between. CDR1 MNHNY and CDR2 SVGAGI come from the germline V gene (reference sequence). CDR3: CASSYSAGDEKLFF. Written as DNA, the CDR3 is TGTGCCAGCAGTTACTCGGCTGGGGATGAAAAACTGTTTTTT.

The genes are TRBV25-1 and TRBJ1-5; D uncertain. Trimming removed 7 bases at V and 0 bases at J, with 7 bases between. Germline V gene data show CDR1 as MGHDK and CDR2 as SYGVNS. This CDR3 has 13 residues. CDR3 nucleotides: TGTGCCAGCACTGGCGGTAGCAATCAGCCCCAGCATTTT. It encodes CASTGGSNQPQHF.

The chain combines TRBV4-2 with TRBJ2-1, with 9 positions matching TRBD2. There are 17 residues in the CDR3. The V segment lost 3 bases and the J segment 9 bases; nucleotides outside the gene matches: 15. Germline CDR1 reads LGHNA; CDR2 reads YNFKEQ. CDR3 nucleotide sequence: TGTGCCAGCAGCCAGGCGGAGGGGACTAGCCAAGTGGGTGAGCAGTTCTTC. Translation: CASSQAEGTSQVGEQFF.

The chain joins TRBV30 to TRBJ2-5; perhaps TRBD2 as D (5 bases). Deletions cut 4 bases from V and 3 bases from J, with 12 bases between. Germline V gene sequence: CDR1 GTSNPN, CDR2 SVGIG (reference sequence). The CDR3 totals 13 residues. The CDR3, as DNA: TGTGCCTGGAACGGGGAGTTGAAAGAGACCCAGTACTTC. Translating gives CAWNGELKETQYF.

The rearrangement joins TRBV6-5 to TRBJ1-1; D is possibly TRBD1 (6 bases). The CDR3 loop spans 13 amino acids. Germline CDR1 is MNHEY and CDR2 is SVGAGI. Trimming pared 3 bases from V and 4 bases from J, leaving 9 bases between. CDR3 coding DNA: TGTGCCAGCAGTTATGAGGGGGGCACTGAAGCTTTCTTT. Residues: CASSYEGGTEAFF.

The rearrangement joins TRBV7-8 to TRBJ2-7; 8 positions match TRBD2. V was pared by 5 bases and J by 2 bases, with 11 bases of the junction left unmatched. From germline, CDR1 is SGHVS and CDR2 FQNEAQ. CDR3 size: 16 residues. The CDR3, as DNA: TGTGCCAGCAGCCCCCGTGGGCGGGAGGCGCCCTACGAGCAGTACTTC. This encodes CASSPRGREAPYEQYF. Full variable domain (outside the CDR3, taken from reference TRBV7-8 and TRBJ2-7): GAGVSQSPRYKVAKRGQDVALRCDPISGHVSLFWYQQALGQGPEFLTYFQNEAQLDKSGLPSDRFFAERPEGSVSTLKIQRTQQEDSAVYLCASSPRGREAPYEQYFGPGTRLTVT.

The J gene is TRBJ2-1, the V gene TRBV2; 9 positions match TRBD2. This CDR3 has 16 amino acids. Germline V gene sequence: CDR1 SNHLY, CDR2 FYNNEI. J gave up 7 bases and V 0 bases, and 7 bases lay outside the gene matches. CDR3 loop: CASSEAMASGKNEQFF. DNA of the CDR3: TGTGCCAGCAGTGAAGCGATGGCTAGCGGGAAGAATGAGCAGTTCTTC.

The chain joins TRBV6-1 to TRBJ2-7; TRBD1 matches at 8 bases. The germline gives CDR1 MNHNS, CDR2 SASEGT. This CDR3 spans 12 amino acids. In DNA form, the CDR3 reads TGTGGGACAGGGAGTATTAGCTACGAGCAGTACTTC. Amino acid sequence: CGTGSISYEQYF.

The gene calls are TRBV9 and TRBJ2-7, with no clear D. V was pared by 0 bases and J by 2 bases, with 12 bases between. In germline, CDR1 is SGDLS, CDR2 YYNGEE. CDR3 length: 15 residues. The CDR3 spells CASSVAPEPTYEQYF. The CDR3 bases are TGTGCCAGCAGCGTAGCACCCGAACCTACCTACGAGCAGTACTTC. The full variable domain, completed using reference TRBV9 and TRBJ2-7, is DSGVTQTPKHLITATGQRVTLRCSPRSGDLSVYWYQQSLDQGLQFLIQYYNGEERAKGNILERFSAQQFPDLHSELNLSSLELGDSALYFCASSVAPEPTYEQYFGPGTRLTVT.

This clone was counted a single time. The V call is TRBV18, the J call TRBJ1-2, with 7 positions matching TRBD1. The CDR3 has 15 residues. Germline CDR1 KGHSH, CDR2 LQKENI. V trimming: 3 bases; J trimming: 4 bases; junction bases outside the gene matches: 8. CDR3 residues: CASSPLDRSLYGYTF. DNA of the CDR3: TGTGCCAGCTCACCTTTGGACAGGAGTCTCTATGGCTACACCTTC.

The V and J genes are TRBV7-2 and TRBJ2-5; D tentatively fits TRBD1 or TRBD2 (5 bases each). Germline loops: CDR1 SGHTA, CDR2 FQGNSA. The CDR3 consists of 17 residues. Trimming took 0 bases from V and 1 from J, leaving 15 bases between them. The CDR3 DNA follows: TGTGCCAGCAGCTTAGCGAGGGGTCTACCACGCCAAGAGACCCAGTACTTC. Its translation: CASSLARGLPRQETQYF.

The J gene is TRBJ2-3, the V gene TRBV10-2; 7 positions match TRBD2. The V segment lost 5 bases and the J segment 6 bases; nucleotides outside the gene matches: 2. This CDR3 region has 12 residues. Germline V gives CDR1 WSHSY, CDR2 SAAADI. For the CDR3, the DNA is TGCGCCAGCAGTACTAGCGCCGATACGCAGTATTTT. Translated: CASSTSADTQYF.

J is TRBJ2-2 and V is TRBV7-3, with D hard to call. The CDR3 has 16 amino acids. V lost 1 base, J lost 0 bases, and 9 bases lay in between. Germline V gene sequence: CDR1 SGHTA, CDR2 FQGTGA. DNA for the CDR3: TGTGCCAGCAGCTTAAGATCAGCCTCGAACACCGGGGAGCTGTTTTTT. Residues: CASSLRSASNTGELFF.

CDR3 protein: CASIGAGSYEQYF. In nucleotides, the CDR3 is TGTGCCAGCATTGGGGCAGGCTCCTACGAGCAGTACTTC. The V and J genes are TRBV6-5 and TRBJ2-7; a weak D match, TRBD1 (5 bases). In germline, CDR1 is MNHEY, CDR2 SVGAGI. This CDR3 spans 13 amino acids. V was cut by 7 bases and J by 0 bases, with 10 bases left in between.

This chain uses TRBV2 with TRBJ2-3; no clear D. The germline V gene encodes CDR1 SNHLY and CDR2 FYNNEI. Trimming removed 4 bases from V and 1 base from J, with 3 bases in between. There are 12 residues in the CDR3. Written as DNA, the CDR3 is TGTGCCAGCAGTGTACGCACAGATACGCAGTATTTT. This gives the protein CASSVRTDTQYF.